These 20 T cell receptor beta chains were sequenced from one sample in a study of spatial heterogeneity in lung cancer. Their antigen targets remain unknown. MiXCR, applied by TCRdb to the 5' RACE reads, yields one record per CDR3 protein. The sample includes 9,500 to 13,000 distinct CDR3 sequences, roughly an eighth of them seen just once. This sample's time point: sample taken at primary tumor resection. Whole-study results and caveats: Within tumors, counts of expanded alpha and beta TCRs tracked tumor mutation counts.

The sequencing here drew on lung tumor tissue, taken at surgery. Receptors were obtained from a male donor with early-stage non-small cell lung cancer.

This clonotype was recorded many times. The library was designed around alpha chains, so this beta chain is a stray read whose abundance carries little weight. The V call is TRBV5-1, the J call TRBJ2-2; TRBD1 matches at 7 bases. The V and J ends lost 3 bases and 4 bases, in that order; junction bases with no gene match: 15. Germline CDR1 and CDR2: SGHRS and YFSETQ. This CDR3 has 18 amino acids. The CDR3 region has the DNA TGCGCCAGCAGCTCCCTGGGCGAGGGGGCGAGTTCCACCGGGGAGCTGTTTTTT. Its protein is CASSSLGEGASSTGELFF.

This clonotype was counted at least ten times. This beta chain came through as a stray read in a library set up for alpha chains, and its size says little. CDR3 DNA: TGTGCCAGTAGCGGATACACAGATACGCAGTATTTT. This translates into CASSGYTDTQYF. The chain combines TRBV6-5 with TRBJ2-3; perhaps TRBD2 as D (6 bases). The germline CDR1 and CDR2 sequences are MNHEY and SVGAGI. The CDR3 has 12 residues. V was pared by 9 bases and J by 2 bases, with 9 bases between.

Regarding this clonotype: Within a library made for alpha chains, this beta chain is off target, and its count is uninformative. The chain employs TRBV12-3 or TRBV12-4 and TRBJ1-2; TRBD1 might be the D (6 bases). Trimming shortened V by 6 bases and J by 3 bases, and 23 bases separated the two germline ends. This CDR3 comprises 17 residues. CDR3 in amino acids: CASSPGRIGGEDYGYTF. The CDR3 region has the DNA TGTGCCAGCAGCCCCGGAAGGATAGGGGGGGAAGACTATGGCTACACCTTC.

This clonotype was seen repeatedly, ten times or more. Compared with germline, one end of the junction differs, possibly owing to a read error. Since it is a stray read in a library aimed at alpha chains, this beta chain has a size that is not meaningful. The chain has TRBV12-3 or TRBV12-4 and TRBJ2-7, with 9 bases aligning to TRBD2. This CDR3 has 14 residues. This chain's CDR3 is CASTPVSGSYGQYF. CDR3 bases: TGTGCCAGCACCCCGGTTAGCGGGAGTTACGGGCAGTACTTC.

Notes on this clonotype: The size of this beta chain means little, since it is a stray read in a library made for alpha chains. The chain couples TRBV12-3 or TRBV12-4 to TRBJ2-1; 7 nucleotides line up with TRBD2. The V gene end was trimmed by 6 bases and the J gene end by 5 bases; junction bases not matched to a gene: 4. There are 13 residues in the CDR3. Here the CDR3 DNA reads TGTGCCAGCAGGGGAGGGTGGCACAATGAGCAGTTCTTC. Its translation: CASRGGWHNEQFF.

This clonotype was counted many times. This beta chain is a stray read from a library made for alpha chains; its abundance is not meaningful. The rearrangement joins TRBV11-3 to TRBJ2-1; D gene unclear. Trimming stripped 0 bases from V and 4 bases from J, with 4 bases between. This CDR3 comprises 13 residues. The germline V gene encodes CDR1 SGHNT and CDR2 YENEEA. The CDR3 DNA reads as TGTGCCAGCAGCTTAGAGCGGTACAATGAGCAGTTCTTC. Encoded protein: CASSLERYNEQFF. The variable domain in full, with the rest retrieved from reference TRBV11-3 and TRBJ2-1, is EAGVVQSPRYKIIEKKQPVAFWCNPISGHNTLYWYLQNLGQGPELLIRYENEEAVDDSQLPKDRFSAERLKGVDSTLKIQPAELGDSAVYLCASSLERYNEQFFGPGTRLTVL.

For this clonotype: The size of this beta chain means little, since it is a stray read in a library made for alpha chains. The CDR3 nucleotides are TGCGCCAGCAGCCAAGTGGGACGGTGGGAGTCCTACGAGCAGTACTTC. Amino acid sequence: CASSQVGRWESYEQYF. The V gene is TRBV4-1, the J gene TRBJ2-7; D assignment may be TRBD1 or TRBD2 (5 bases each). Germline-derived CDR1 and CDR2 are MGHRA and YSYEKL. Trimming took off 1 base at V and 1 base at J, with 14 bases between the two ends. The CDR3 is 16 amino acids.

This clonotype was seen ten or more times. This beta chain slipped into a library made for alpha chains as a stray read, so its size is not meaningful. The chain is built from TRBV6-5 and TRBJ2-2, with unresolved D. Trimming shortened V by 7 bases and J by 4 bases, and 13 bases separated the two germline ends. Germline V gives CDR1 MNHEY, CDR2 SVGAGI. This CDR3 has 14 residues. The CDR3, as DNA: TGTGCCAGCAAGTTTCCAGCAGCCACCGGGGAGCTGTTTTTT. It is translated as CASKFPAATGELFF.

This clonotype is medium-sized by share. Since the library was made to target alpha chains, this beta chain is a stray read and its abundance is not meaningful. V is TRBV27 and J is TRBJ2-5; unclear D gene. Germline CDR1 reads MNHEY; CDR2 reads SMNVEV (reference sequence). The length of the CDR3 is 12 residues. V was clipped by 11 bases and J by 7 bases, with 17 bases between them. CDR3 in amino acids: CAASVPSSTQYF. Written as DNA, the CDR3 is TGTGCCGCCTCAGTCCCCTCGTCGACCCAGTACTTC.

This clonotype came up many times. The library was prepared for alpha chains; this beta chain is a stray read, so its frequency means little. The genes are TRBV12-3 or TRBV12-4 and TRBJ2-2, with D perhaps TRBD2 (6 bases). This CDR3 contains 16 residues. Trimming shortened V by 5 bases and J by 5 bases, and 18 bases separated the two germline ends. This CDR3 reads CASSPAWGLLTGELFF. CDR3 nucleotide sequence: TGTGCCAGCAGTCCAGCTTGGGGACTTTTAACCGGGGAGCTGTTTTTT.

In its sample, this clonotype is medium-sized. Since the library was made to target alpha chains, this beta chain is a stray read and its abundance is not meaningful. The V and J genes are TRBV7-6 and TRBJ2-3; the D is unclear. V was cut by 3 bases and J by 4 bases, with 8 bases left in between. Germline loops: CDR1 SGHVS, CDR2 FNYEAQ. The CDR3 contains 13 residues. The CDR3 DNA sequence: TGTGCCAGCAGCTTTGGTCGGTCAGATACGCAGTATTTT. This encodes CASSFGRSDTQYF.

This clonotype has just a few counts. A library prepared for alpha chains yielded this beta chain as an off-target read; its size is of little meaning. The chain carries TRBV19 and TRBJ1-4, with TRBD1 matching over 7 bases. The CDR3 runs to 14 residues. CDR1 and CDR2 (germline): LNHDA, SQIVND (reference sequence). V was pared by 4 bases and J by 8 bases, with 7 bases of the junction left unmatched. This CDR3 reads CASSNDRDGEKLFF. The CDR3 bases are TGTGCCAGTAGTAACGACAGGGACGGCGAAAAACTGTTTTTT.

This clonotype is labeled as medium-sized. The library was built for alpha chains, so this beta chain is an off-target read and its size means little. The CDR3 here is CASSSGGDGRYEQYF. The DNA for the CDR3 is TGTGCCAGCAGCTCCGGAGGGGACGGACGCTACGAGCAGTACTTC. The chain couples TRBV9 to TRBJ2-7; D perhaps matches TRBD2 (6 bases). The CDR3 loop spans 15 amino acids. V lost 4 bases and J 3 bases, leaving 17 bases between the germline ends. Germline lookup yields CDR1 SGDLS and CDR2 YYNGEE. Together with reference TRBV9 and TRBJ2-7, the CDR3 gives the full variable domain: DSGVTQTPKHLITATGQRVTLRCSPRSGDLSVYWYQQSLDQGLQFLIQYYNGEERAKGNILERFSAQQFPDLHSELNLSSLELGDSALYFCASSSGGDGRYEQYFGPGTRLTVT.

This clonotype showed up many times. In a library made to pick up alpha chains, this beta chain is a stray read with a size that means little. CDR3 sequence: CSVTGLSYEQYF. The CDR3, as DNA: TGCAGCGTGACAGGACTCTCCTACGAGCAGTACTTC. The chain couples TRBV29-1 to TRBJ2-7, with D possibly TRBD1 on 6 matching bases. From germline, CDR1 is SQVTM and CDR2 ANQGSEA. Trimming shortened V by 6 bases and J by 0 bases, and 9 bases separated the two germline ends. CDR3 length: 12 amino acids.

This clonotype was seen ten or more times. This beta chain lies outside the target of a library built for alpha chains; its clone size means little. The genes are TRBV20-1 and TRBJ1-2; no firm D call. V was pared by 1 base and J by 1 base, with 10 bases between. The germline gives CDR1 DFQATT, CDR2 SNEGSKA (reference sequence). The CDR3 covers 14 residues. CDR3 DNA: TGCAGTGCTAGAGTTGCGGGAATTAACTATGGCTACACCTTC. Residues: CSARVAGINYGYTF.

This clonotype was detected many times. Because the library targeted alpha chains, this beta chain is an off-target read whose size means little. This chain joins TRBV18 and TRBJ1-4; no reliable D call. The V end lost 5 bases, the J end lost 5 bases, and 18 bases lay between the germline ends. This CDR3 has 16 residues. The germline gives CDR1 KGHSH, CDR2 LQKENI. DNA for the CDR3: TGTGCCAGCTCAGCGGATCTAGGGATATGGAATGAAAAACTGTTTTTT. This sequence encodes CASSADLGIWNEKLFF.

This clonotype is medium-sized (0.01 to 0.1%) within its sample. This beta chain is an unintended read in a library built for alpha chains; its size means little. J is TRBJ1-3 and V is TRBV7-9; TRBD1 is a possible D gene (5 bases). The CDR3 consists of 15 residues. Trimming took 1 base from V and 3 from J, leaving 10 bases between them. CDR1 and CDR2 (germline): SEHNR, FQNEAQ (reference sequence). CDR3 protein: CASSLGGRLGNTIYF. The CDR3 nucleotides are TGTGCCAGCAGCTTAGGGGGCAGGCTTGGAAACACCATATATTTT.

As regards this clonotype: A library made for alpha chains picked up this beta chain off target, so its size means little. CDR3 region: CASSARQATAYNEQFF. The CDR3 coding sequence is TGTGCCAGCAGCGCTCGACAGGCCACCGCCTACAATGAGCAGTTCTTC. V gene TRBV7-2 combines with J gene TRBJ2-1; tentatively, D is TRBD1 (6 bases). Germline lookup yields CDR1 SGHTA and CDR2 FQGNSA. Trimming took off 5 bases at V and 2 bases at J, with 16 bases between the two ends. The CDR3 length is 16 residues.

This clonotype has a count of ten or more. This beta chain came through as a stray read in a library set up for alpha chains, and its size says little. V is TRBV6-5 and J is TRBJ1-4; D gene uncertain. The CDR3 sequence is 13 residues long. Trimming took 0 bases from V and 7 from J, leaving 6 bases between them. Germline V gives CDR1 MNHEY, CDR2 SVGAGI. CDR3 sequence (DNA): TGTGCCAGCAGTTACTCTGGAGCTGAAAAACTGTTTTTT. The encoded protein is CASSYSGAEKLFF.

This clonotype qualifies as medium-sized (0.01 to 0.1%). As an off-target read in a library built for alpha chains, this beta chain has a frequency of little significance. The chain employs TRBV6-1 and TRBJ1-1, with 11 positions matching TRBD1. The germline V gene has CDR1 MNHNS and CDR2 SASEGT. J lost 3 bases, V lost 8 bases, and 14 bases had no gene match. The CDR3 spans 17 residues. The CDR3 protein is CASCEGTGGFRDTEAFF. The CDR3 DNA is TGTGCCAGCTGCGAAGGGACAGGGGGATTCCGGGACACTGAAGCTTTCTTT.